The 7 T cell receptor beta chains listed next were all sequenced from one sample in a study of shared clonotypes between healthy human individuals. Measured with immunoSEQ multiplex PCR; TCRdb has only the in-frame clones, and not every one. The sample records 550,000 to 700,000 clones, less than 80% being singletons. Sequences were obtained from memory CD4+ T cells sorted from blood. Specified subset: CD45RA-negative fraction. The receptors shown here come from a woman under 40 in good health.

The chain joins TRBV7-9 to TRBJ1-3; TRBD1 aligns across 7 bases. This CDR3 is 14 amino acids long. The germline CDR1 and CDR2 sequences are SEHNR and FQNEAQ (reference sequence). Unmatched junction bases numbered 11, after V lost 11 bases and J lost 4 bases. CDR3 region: CAAESGTDGNTIYF. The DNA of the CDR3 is TGTGCCGCAGAATCCGGGACAGACGGAAACACCATATATTTT.

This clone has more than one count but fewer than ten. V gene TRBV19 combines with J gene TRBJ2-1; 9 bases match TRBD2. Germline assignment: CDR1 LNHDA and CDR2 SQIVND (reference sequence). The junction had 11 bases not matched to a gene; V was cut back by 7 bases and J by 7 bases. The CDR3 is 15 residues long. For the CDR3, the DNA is TGTGCCAGTACCAAAGTGGCGGGAGGGGGAAATGAGCAGTTCTTC. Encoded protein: CASTKVAGGGNEQFF.

The CDR3 nucleotides read TGTGCCAGCAGCTTCCGGGACAGCTTCTACGAGCAGTACTTC. Translated: CASSFRDSFYEQYF. The rearrangement uses TRBV7-2 and TRBJ2-7; 7 bases map to TRBD1. J was trimmed by 3 bases and V by 3 bases; bases with no gene match: 5. Germline V gene data show CDR1 as SGHTA and CDR2 as FQGNSA. The CDR3 extends over 14 amino acids. Filled out from reference TRBV7-2 and TRBJ2-7, the complete variable domain reads GAGVSQSPSNKVTEKGKDVELRCDPISGHTALYWYRQSLGQGLEFLIYFQGNSAPDKSGLPSDRFSAERTGGSVSTLTIQRTQQEDSAVYLCASSFRDSFYEQYFGPGTRLTVT.

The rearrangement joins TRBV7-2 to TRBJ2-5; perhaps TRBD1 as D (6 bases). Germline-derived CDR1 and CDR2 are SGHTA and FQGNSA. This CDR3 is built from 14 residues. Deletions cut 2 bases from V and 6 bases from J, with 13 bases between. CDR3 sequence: CASSLRVGAQTQYF. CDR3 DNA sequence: TGTGCCAGCAGCTTAAGGGTGGGGGCGCAGACCCAGTACTTC. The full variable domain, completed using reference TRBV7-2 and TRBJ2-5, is GAGVSQSPSNKVTEKGKDVELRCDPISGHTALYWYRQSLGQGLEFLIYFQGNSAPDKSGLPSDRFSAERTGGSVSTLTIQRTQQEDSAVYLCASSLRVGAQTQYFGPGTRLLVL.

Here the CDR3 reads CASSPGLRPLYF. The CDR3 bases are TGTGCCAGCAGTCCGGGACTTAGGCCTTTGTACTTC. The rearrangement joins TRBV27 to TRBJ2-7, with a weak D call TRBD2 (6 bases). V was cut by 5 bases and J by 12 bases, with 17 bases left in between. Per germline, CDR1 MNHEY and CDR2 SMNVEV (reference sequence). This CDR3 region has 12 residues.

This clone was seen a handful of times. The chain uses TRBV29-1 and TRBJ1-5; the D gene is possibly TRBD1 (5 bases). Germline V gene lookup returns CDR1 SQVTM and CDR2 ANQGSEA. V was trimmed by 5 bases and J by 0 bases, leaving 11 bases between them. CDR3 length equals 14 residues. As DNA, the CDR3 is TGCAGCGTTCGGGGCGGCCATAGCAATCAGCCCCAGCATTTT. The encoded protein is CSVRGGHSNQPQHF. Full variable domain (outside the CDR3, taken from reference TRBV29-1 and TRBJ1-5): SAVISQKPSRDICQRGTSLTIQCQVDSQVTMMFWYRQQPGQSLTLIATANQGSEATYESGFVIDKFPISRPNLTFSTLTVSNMSPEDSSIYLCSVRGGHSNQPQHFGDGTRLSIL.

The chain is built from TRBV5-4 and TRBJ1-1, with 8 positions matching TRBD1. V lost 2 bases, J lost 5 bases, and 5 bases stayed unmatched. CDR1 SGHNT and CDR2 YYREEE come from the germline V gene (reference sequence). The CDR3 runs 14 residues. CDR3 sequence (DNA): TGTGCCAGCAGCTTAACAGGGGGTAAAACTGAAGCTTTCTTT. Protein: CASSLTGGKTEAFF.